This T cell receptor (beta chain) came from a study of naive and memory T cell subsets. A UMI-containing oligonucleotide was joined by 3' ligation to the TCR cDNA template. Adult healthy volunteers gave 2.5 ml peripheral blood for whole-blood RNA. Amplification of ligated cDNA took four PCR rounds with SP2 and nested alpha and beta constant primers. Blood and skin TCR RNA was reverse transcribed with alpha and beta constant primers. TCRdb redid the calling of the 5' RACE reads with MiXCR, one entry per CDR3 protein. The sample holds approximately 30,000 distinct CDR3 sequences, roughly 17% seen once. The CDR3 has 15 residues. The germline V gene encodes CDR1 SGHDN and CDR2 FVKESK. V was shortened by 1 base and J by 4 bases, with 10 bases between the two germline ends. This clonotype was found many times.

The J gene is TRBJ2-2, the V gene TRBV14; TRBD2 is a possible D gene (6 bases). This TCR derives from a female donor in good health. CDR3 nucleotides: TGTGCCAGCAGCCAAGTAGCGGTTTCCACCGGGGAGCTGTTTTTT. Protein product: CASSQVAVSTGELFF.